The following is a T cell receptor beta chain sequence with its context. Its target is unknown. The V end lost 3 bases, the J end lost 2 bases, and 8 bases lay between the germline ends. CDR3 length: 13 amino acids. Germline V lookup: CDR1 MGHRA, CDR2 YSYEKL. This entry belongs to a study of T cell responses to AZD1222 COVID-19 vaccine. Findings and limits, study-wide: Across spike, vaccine-associated CD4 TCRs were found, dominant at 160-218 and 743-854. Close to half of spike-specific TCRs reportedly recognize unmutated variant regions. Once two AZD1222 doses were given, Spike-specific TCR breadth and depth went up. Only a handful of people who got AZD1222 tested seropositive at baseline.

Sequenced by immunoSEQ multiplex PCR; TCRdb stores in-frame clones only, minus some. The table lists 83,000 or so clones, 88% of them singletons. The sequence derives from an adult in good health. The starting material was peripheral blood, obtained on day 0 of MenACWY control vaccination. The V call is TRBV4-1, the J call TRBJ2-7; a possible D gene is TRBD2 (5 bases). As DNA, the CDR3 is TGCGCCAGCAGCCACGGGATTACCTACGAGCAGTACTTC. Residues: CASSHGITYEQYF.